The 25 T cell receptor beta chains reported below all come from one sample, sequenced in a study of CD8 T cells in Susac syndrome. After extraction with the RNeasy kit, roughly 0.45 to 1 ug of the RNA was reverse transcribed using random hexamers. TCRdb reanalysed the immunoSEQ multiplex PCR reads using MiXCR and keeps one entry per CDR3 protein. The profile shows approximately 120,000 distinct CDR3 sequences, 85% to 95% of them singletons. Sequencing was done on a sample of CD4+ T cells from PBMCs. Receptors were obtained from a human donor in good health.

This clonotype was recorded once. CDR3 amino acids: CASSPTDRESQPQHF. In DNA, the CDR3 is TGCGCCAGCAGCCCGACCGACAGAGAGAGTCAGCCCCAGCATTTT. The chain uses TRBV5-1 and TRBJ1-5; tentative D call: TRBD1 (5 bases). The CDR3 has 15 amino acids. Germline V gene sequence: CDR1 SGHRS, CDR2 YFSETQ. Trimming removed 4 bases from V and 6 bases from J, with 17 bases in between.

The chain couples TRBV7-6 to TRBJ1-2; TRBD1 matches 9 bases. CDR1 SGHVS and CDR2 FNYEAQ come from the germline V gene. The V gene end was trimmed by 5 bases and the J gene end by 5 bases; junction bases not matched to a gene: 3. The CDR3 has 13 amino acids. The CDR3 sequence is CASSIGTGYGYTF. The CDR3 DNA is TGTGCCAGCAGCATTGGGACAGGGTATGGCTACACCTTC. Combining the CDR3 with reference TRBV7-6 and TRBJ1-2 gives the whole variable domain GAGVSQSPRYKVTKRGQDVALRCDPISGHVSLYWYRQALGQGPEFLTYFNYEAQQDKSGLPNDRFSAERPEGSISTLTIQRTEQRDSAMYRCASSIGTGYGYTFGSGTRLTVV.

The chain combines TRBV20-1 with TRBJ2-1, with TRBD2 identical over 7 bases. Trimming cost V 3 bases and J 1 base; bases outside gene matches: 6. CDR3 length: 15 residues. Germline CDR1 and CDR2: DFQATT and SNEGSKA (reference sequence). The DNA of the CDR3 is TGCAGTGCTAGTCGCGGGCGGGGGTCCTACAATGAGCAGTTCTTC. Translated, it gives CSASRGRGSYNEQFF.

This sequence joins TRBV30 and TRBJ2-1; 12 nucleotides align to TRBD2. This CDR3 has 14 residues. Germline CDR1 GTSNPN, CDR2 SVGIG (reference sequence). V gave up 1 base and J gave up 7 bases; unmatched junction bases: 2. In DNA form, the CDR3 reads TGTGCCTGGAGTGATACTAGCGGGAGGAATGAGCAGTTCTTC. Amino acid sequence: CAWSDTSGRNEQFF.

The gene calls are TRBV27 and TRBJ2-7; the match to TRBD1 covers 9 bases. The CDR3 sequence is 16 residues long. Unmatched junction bases numbered 11, after V lost 6 bases and J lost 2 bases. In germline, CDR1 is MNHEY, CDR2 SMNVEV (reference sequence). The CDR3 spells CASSYRLQGAAYEQYF. Here the CDR3 DNA reads TGTGCCAGCAGCTATCGATTACAGGGGGCGGCCTACGAGCAGTACTTC.

This sequence joins TRBV29-1 and TRBJ1-5, with D hard to call. The CDR3 sequence is 12 residues long. CDR1 is SQVTM and CDR2 is ANQGSEA in the germline V gene. Between the trimmed V and J ends, which lost 0 bases and 13 bases, there was a span of 13 bases. DNA of the CDR3: TGCAGCGTTGAAGATCAAGAGGGCAATCAGCATTTT. Translation: CSVEDQEGNQHF.

V is TRBV2 and J is TRBJ1-1; D uncertain. The germline V gene encodes CDR1 SNHLY and CDR2 FYNNEI. The CDR3 is 15 amino acids. V lost 6 bases, J lost 4 bases, and 18 bases lay in between. DNA of the CDR3: TGTGCCAGCAGCCTCGGCCCGGGGAGTAGCACTGAAGCTTTCTTT. It yields the protein CASSLGPGSSTEAFF.

V and J are TRBV19 and TRBJ1-5; no reliable D call. Trimming cost V 1 base and J 2 bases, with 9 bases left between them. This CDR3 has 15 amino acids. Germline CDR1 is LNHDA and CDR2 is SQIVND (reference sequence). The CDR3, as DNA: TGTGCCAGTAGTATAGGGCAGGCGGGCAATCAGCCCCAGCATTTT. Protein: CASSIGQAGNQPQHF.

The CDR3 DNA follows: TGCAGCGTTCTTGATTCTACAGGGACTTGGGCCTATGGCTACACCTTC. This sequence encodes CSVLDSTGTWAYGYTF. The chain has TRBV29-1 and TRBJ1-2; tentative D call: TRBD1 (6 bases). Germline V gene data show CDR1 as SQVTM and CDR2 as ANQGSEA. The CDR3 extends over 16 amino acids. Trimming removed 5 bases at V and 4 bases at J, with 23 bases between.

The rearrangement links TRBV13 to TRBJ2-5, with 9 bases aligning to TRBD1. J gave up 5 bases and V 5 bases, and 9 bases lay outside the gene matches. Per the germline V gene, CDR1 is PRHDT and CDR2 is FYEKMQ (reference sequence). This CDR3 has 15 amino acids. CDR3 in DNA: TGTGCCAGCAGCCGCGGGACAGGGACGGGGGAGACCCAGTACTTC. It translates to CASSRGTGTGETQYF. The complete variable domain, with remaining parts taken from reference TRBV13 and TRBJ2-5, reads AAGVIQSPRHLIKEKRETATLKCYPIPRHDTVYWYQQGPGQDPQFLISFYEKMQSDKGSIPDRFSAQQFSDYHSELNMSSLELGDSALYFCASSRGTGTGETQYFGPGTRLLVL.

The V and J genes are TRBV4-1 and TRBJ1-1, with D possibly being TRBD1 (5 bases). The ends were cut back, 0 bases at V and 1 base at J, with 18 bases in the middle. The CDR3 runs 18 residues. Germline CDR1 reads MGHRA; CDR2 reads YSYEKL. CDR3: CASSQDRLRGRRNTEAFF. Here the CDR3 DNA reads TGCGCCAGCAGCCAAGATCGGTTGAGGGGAAGACGGAACACTGAAGCTTTCTTT.

The chain joins TRBV5-1 to TRBJ2-5, with D perhaps assigned TRBD1 or TRBD2 (5 bases each). V lost 2 bases and J lost 5, with 19 bases in between. Germline V CDR1 and CDR2: SGHRS, YFSETQ. The CDR3 is made up of 16 amino acids. The CDR3 bases are TGCGCCAGCAGCTTTAGATCCGGGGCGGAACGGGAGACCCAGTACTTC. Translated: CASSFRSGAERETQYF.

The gene calls are TRBV7-2 and TRBJ1-1, with D maybe TRBD1 (5 bases). Germline CDR1 is SGHTA and CDR2 is FQGNSA. Trimming shortened V by 7 bases and J by 6 bases, and 21 bases separated the two germline ends. This CDR3 comprises 15 residues. The CDR3 DNA sequence: TGTGCCAGCACGCTCTCCAGGGTGGGTGATTCTGAAGCTTTCTTT. Translating gives CASTLSRVGDSEAFF.

The rearrangement joins TRBV5-1 to TRBJ1-1, with unresolved D. Trimming left V 0 bases short and J 10 bases short, with 16 bases between. CDR3 length: 14 amino acids. From germline, CDR1 is SGHRS and CDR2 YFSETQ. CDR3 region: CASSLVEPSERAFF. CDR3 coding DNA: TGCGCCAGCAGCTTGGTCGAACCTTCCGAGAGAGCTTTCTTT.

The chain has TRBV18 and TRBJ2-1, with D perhaps matching TRBD1 or TRBD2 (6 bases each). Between the trimmed V and J ends, which lost 2 bases and 7 bases, there was a span of 15 bases. Germline V gene data show CDR1 as KGHSH and CDR2 as LQKENI. CDR3 size: 15 residues. The CDR3 DNA is TGTGCCAGCTCACCAGCGGGACAACTAGGGAATGAGCAGTTCTTC. Protein sequence: CASSPAGQLGNEQFF.

V gene TRBV6-5 combines with J gene TRBJ2-2, with D unclear. This CDR3 contains 14 residues. CDR1 is MNHEY, CDR2 SVGAGI, per germline. V lost 7 bases to trimming and J lost 1 base, with 10 bases between them. The DNA of the CDR3 is TGTGCCAGCACCCTCGGCGGGAACACCGGGGAGCTGTTTTTT. Translated, it gives CASTLGGNTGELFF.

The chain recombines TRBV7-2 with TRBJ1-3; TRBD1 matches at 7 bases. Per the germline V gene, CDR1 is SGHTA and CDR2 is FQGNSA. The CDR3 totals 17 residues. V was clipped by 5 bases and J by 0 bases; unmatched bases: 10. DNA for the CDR3: TGTGCCAGCAGCCCAGGACAGGTTTTCCTCTCTGGAAACACCATATATTTT. This codes for CASSPGQVFLSGNTIYF.

The V gene is TRBV7-2, the J gene TRBJ1-3; 11 bases are a match to TRBD1. V was pared by 3 bases and J by 4 bases, with 2 bases of the junction left unmatched. This CDR3 is 15 amino acids long. CDR1 is SGHTA, CDR2 FQGNSA, per germline. CDR3 amino acids: CASSLDRGPGNTIYF. The CDR3 DNA is TGTGCCAGCAGCTTGGACAGGGGGCCGGGAAACACCATATATTTT.

Only one count was recorded for this clonotype. This chain connects TRBV7-3 to TRBJ2-7; 7 bases fit TRBD1. The germline V gene has CDR1 SGHTA and CDR2 FQGTGA. CDR3 length: 14 residues. V gave up 5 bases and J gave up 6 bases; unmatched junction bases: 10. The CDR3 protein is CASSPGTENTEQYF. The CDR3 bases are TGTGCCAGCAGCCCGGGGACAGAGAACACCGAGCAGTACTTC.

The rearrangement joins TRBV29-1 to TRBJ1-1; D not resolved. V lost 4 bases to trimming and J lost 0 bases, with 9 bases between them. Germline values: CDR1 SQVTM, CDR2 ANQGSEA. The CDR3 loop spans 13 amino acids. The CDR3, as DNA: TGCAGCGTTGTTTCAGGATTGAACACTGAAGCTTTCTTT. This codes for CSVVSGLNTEAFF. The variable domain in full, completed from reference TRBV29-1 and TRBJ1-1, reads SAVISQKPSRDICQRGTSLTIQCQVDSQVTMMFWYRQQPGQSLTLIATANQGSEATYESGFVIDKFPISRPNLTFSTLTVSNMSPEDSSIYLCSVVSGLNTEAFFGQGTRLTVV.

This sequence joins TRBV4-3 and TRBJ1-6; maybe TRBD1 (5 bases). Germline lookup yields CDR1 LGHNA and CDR2 YSLEER. Trimming removed 3 bases at V and 4 bases at J, with 19 bases between. The CDR3 has 18 amino acids. This chain's CDR3 is CASSHETGAPAYNSPLHF. For the CDR3, the DNA is TGCGCCAGCAGCCACGAAACAGGCGCCCCGGCTTATAATTCACCCCTCCACTTT.

V usage is TRBV29-1 and J usage is TRBJ2-2, with TRBD2 matching 8 bases. V shed 6 bases, J shed 2 bases, and the junction held 5 bases outside the gene matches. This CDR3 comprises 14 residues. Germline lookup yields CDR1 SQVTM and CDR2 ANQGSEA. CDR3 region: CSVNSGINTGELFF. DNA for the CDR3: TGCAGCGTAAATAGCGGGATTAACACCGGGGAGCTGTTTTTT.

This chain connects TRBV5-4 to TRBJ2-5, with D unclear. Germline CDR1 and CDR2: SGHNT and YYREEE (reference sequence). The CDR3 spans 19 residues. Trimming took off 4 bases at V and 0 bases at J, with 25 bases between the two ends. CDR3 loop: CASSRPTQFGVGYQETQYF. The CDR3 DNA sequence: TGTGCCAGCAGCCGACCCACACAGTTTGGGGTGGGGTACCAAGAGACCCAGTACTTC.

This chain connects TRBV4-1 to TRBJ2-7; D might be TRBD2 (5 bases). This CDR3 comprises 18 residues. From germline, CDR1 is MGHRA and CDR2 YSYEKL. Trimming pared 4 bases from V and 2 bases from J, leaving 24 bases between. In nucleotides, the CDR3 is TGCGCCAGCAGCCGATCACTAGATCTCCCTCCTTCGACCTACGAGCAGTACTTC. Its translation is CASSRSLDLPPSTYEQYF.

Written as DNA, the CDR3 is TGTGCCACGCTGGACAGGCTGTATGGCTACACCTTC. It is translated as CATLDRLYGYTF. The chain couples TRBV27 to TRBJ1-2; 7 positions match TRBD1. Germline assignment: CDR1 MNHEY and CDR2 SMNVEV (reference sequence). The ends lost 10 bases at V and 5 bases at J; junction bases unmatched: 7. This CDR3 is built from 12 residues.